One T cell receptor beta chain is described in this entry. Its antigen is undetermined. Researchers partitioned CD4+ cells into CD45RA+ naive and CD45RA-negative memory subsets. Genomic DNA belonging to each subset was distributed in equal measure over several immunoSEQ plates. Repertoires were generated with immunoSEQ multiplex PCR, while TCRdb's copy carries only in-frame clones and drops some. The table records about 680,000 clones, 72% of them present only once. These data originate in a study of shared clonotypes between healthy human individuals. Study findings and constraints: When naive CD4 clonotypes were compared across four donors, 4% to 6.5% were shared.

This TCR was sampled from a woman aged 25-40 years in good health. The material sequenced was memory CD4+ T cells sorted from blood. Subset indicated: CD45RA-negative fraction.

Here the CDR3 reads CASRERAGTGGFEQYF. In DNA, the CDR3 is TGTGCCAGCAGGGAAAGAGCCGGGACAGGGGGCTTCGAGCAGTACTTC. The rearrangement links TRBV27 to TRBJ2-7, with TRBD1 identical over 12 bases. The CDR3 sequence is 16 residues long. Losses at the gene ends were 6 bases for V and 6 bases for J; bases not matched to a gene: 12. Germline CDR1 and CDR2: MNHEY and SMNVEV (reference sequence).